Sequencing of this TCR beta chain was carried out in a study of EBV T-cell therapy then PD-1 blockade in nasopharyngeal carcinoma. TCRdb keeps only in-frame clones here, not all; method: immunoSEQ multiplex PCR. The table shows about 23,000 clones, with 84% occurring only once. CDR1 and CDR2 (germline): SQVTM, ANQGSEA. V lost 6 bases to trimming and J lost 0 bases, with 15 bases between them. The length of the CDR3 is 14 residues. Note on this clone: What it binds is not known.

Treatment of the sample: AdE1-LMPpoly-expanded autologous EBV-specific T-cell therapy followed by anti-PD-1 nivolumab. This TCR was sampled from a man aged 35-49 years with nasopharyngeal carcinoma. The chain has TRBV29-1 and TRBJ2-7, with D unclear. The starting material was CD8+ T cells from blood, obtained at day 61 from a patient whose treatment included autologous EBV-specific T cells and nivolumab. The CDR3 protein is CSVLDSDSSYEQYF. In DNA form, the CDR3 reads TGCAGCGTCCTGGATAGTGATAGCTCCTACGAGCAGTACTTC.